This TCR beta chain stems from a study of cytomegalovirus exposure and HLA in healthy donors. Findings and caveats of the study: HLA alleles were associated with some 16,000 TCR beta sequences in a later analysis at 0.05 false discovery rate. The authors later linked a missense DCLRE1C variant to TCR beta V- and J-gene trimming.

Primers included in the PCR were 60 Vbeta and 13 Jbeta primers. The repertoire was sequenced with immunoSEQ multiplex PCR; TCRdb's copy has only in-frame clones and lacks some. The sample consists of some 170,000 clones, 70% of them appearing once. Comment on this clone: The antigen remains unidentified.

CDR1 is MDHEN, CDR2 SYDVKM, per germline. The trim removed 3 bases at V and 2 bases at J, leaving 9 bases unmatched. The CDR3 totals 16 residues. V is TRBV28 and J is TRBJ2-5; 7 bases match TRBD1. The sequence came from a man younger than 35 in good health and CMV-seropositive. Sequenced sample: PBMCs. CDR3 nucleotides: TGTGCCAGCAGTTTCCCCCCGGACAGGTATCAAGAGACCCAGTACTTC. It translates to CASSFPPDRYQETQYF.